Listed below are T cell receptor beta chains from one sample, sequenced in a study of blood T cells in healthy people across ages. TCRdb used MiXCR to reprocess the 5' RACE reads, holding one entry per CDR3 protein. Of around 990,000 distinct CDR3 sequences in the sample, under 30% are singletons; the top ten hold around 0.75%. The data were also submitted as part of a second study, on T cells of mothers and their children.

Sample: blood. These TCRs come from a girl aged 2-10 years in good health. The CDR3 runs from the conserved cysteine through the conserved F or W. The D gene is left open where the match is weak. Clone size is not always given. Where it is, it says once, few, many or a class for expanded clones.

J gene,D gene,V gene,clone size,CDR3 protein,CDR3 DNA
TRBJ2-2,-,TRBV19,few,CASSIDLSEGVPGELFF,TGTGCCAGTAGTATAGATCTATCCGAGGGCGTCCCCGGGGAGCTGTTTTTT
TRBJ2-5,-,TRBV29-1,-,CSVDEGDQETQYF,TGCAGCGTTGATGAGGGGGACCAGGAGACCCAGTACTTC
TRBJ2-7,-,TRBV7-6,-,CASSPGAGLNYEQYF,TGTGCCAGCAGCCCGGGAGCAGGTCTTAACTACGAGCAGTACTTC
TRBJ1-1,TRBD1,TRBV20-1,few,CSARRGQEGTEAFF,TGCAGTGCTAGAAGGGGACAGGAGGGGACTGAAGCTTTCTTT
TRBJ2-4,TRBD2,TRBV20-1,few,CSAPRLAGDKNIQYF,TGCAGTGCTCCGAGACTAGCGGGAGACAAAAACATTCAGTACTTC
TRBJ2-3,-,TRBV7-3,few,CASGPGEDPDTQYF,TGTGCCAGCGGTCCCGGGGAAGATCCAGATACGCAGTATTTT
TRBJ1-6,-,TRBV6-5,-,CASSYSRQGVAPLHF,TGTGCCAGCAGTTACTCGAGGCAGGGAGTAGCACCCCTCCACTTT
TRBJ2-3,-,TRBV7-2,few,CASSFRRGAGTDTQYF,TGTGCCAGCAGCTTCAGAAGAGGAGCGGGCACAGATACGCAGTATTTT
TRBJ2-7,-,TRBV29-1,few,CSARGGLTYEQYF,TGCAGCGCCCGTGGCGGCTTAACCTACGAGCAGTACTTC
TRBJ1-3,-,TRBV6-6,-,CASTVIGNTIYF,TGTGCCAGCACCGTCATTGGAAACACCATATATTTT
TRBJ1-6,-,TRBV12-3/TRBV12-4,few,CASSFGSRNSPLHF,TGTGCCAGCAGTTTTGGGAGCAGAAATTCACCCCTCCACTTT
TRBJ2-5,TRBD1,TRBV20-1,-,CSAGDRGQETQYF,TGCAGTGCTGGGGACAGGGGGCAAGAGACCCAGTACTTC
TRBJ1-2,-,TRBV20-1,-,CSAEAPPRGYGYTF,TGCAGTGCTGAGGCCCCTCCACGGGGCTATGGCTACACCTTC
TRBJ1-5,TRBD1,TRBV28,few,CASTPDRGNQPQHF,TGTGCCAGCACCCCGGACAGGGGGAATCAGCCCCAGCATTTT
TRBJ2-1,TRBD2,TRBV4-3,few,CASSQDFAGGVNNEQFF,TGCGCCAGCAGCCAAGATTTCGCGGGGGGGGTTAACAATGAGCAGTTCTTC
TRBJ2-7,TRBD1,TRBV20-1,-,CSARDRDSYYEQYF,TGCAGTGCTAGAGACCGGGACAGCTATTACGAGCAGTACTTC
TRBJ2-1,-,TRBV27,-,CASSLAGLAQFF,TGTGCCAGCAGTTTAGCCGGACTCGCACAGTTCTTC
TRBJ2-2,-,TRBV27,few,CASSLGVVGELFF,TGTGCCAGCAGTTTAGGCGTTGTCGGGGAGCTGTTTTTT
TRBJ2-5,-,TRBV7-9,few,CASSRLQLGTRQETQYF,TGTGCCAGCAGCAGACTCCAGCTAGGCACGCGCCAAGAGACCCAGTACTTC
TRBJ1-1,-,TRBV3-1,few,CASSLRVGTNSEAFF,TGTGCCAGCAGCCTCCGCGTAGGGACTAACTCCGAAGCTTTCTTT
TRBJ2-3,TRBD2,TRBV5-1,-,CASSFWRGDTDTQYF,TGCGCCAGCAGCTTCTGGCGGGGGGACACAGATACGCAGTATTTT
TRBJ2-5,-,TRBV19,-,CASSSLKTQYF,TGTGCCAGTTCTAGCCTCAAGACCCAGTACTTC
TRBJ1-4,-,TRBV7-9,few,CASSTTLEKLFF,TGTGCCAGCAGCACCACCTTAGAAAAACTGTTTTTT
TRBJ1-4,-,TRBV15,-,CATSTVNWEEKLFF,TGTGCCACCAGCACCGTTAATTGGGAAGAAAAACTGTTTTTT
TRBJ2-1,-,TRBV6-6,few,CASSYIWGGGNNEQFF,TGTGCCAGCAGTTACATTTGGGGTGGGGGTAACAATGAGCAGTTCTTC
TRBJ2-5,TRBD1,TRBV20-1,once,CSALRTGGETQYF,TGCAGTGCTCTTCGGACAGGGGGAGAGACCCAGTACTTC
TRBJ1-4,-,TRBV11-2,few,CASSLWFNEKLFF,TGTGCCAGCAGCTTATGGTTTAATGAAAAACTGTTTTTT
TRBJ2-3,-,TRBV7-2,-,CASSLDRGAGDTQYF,TGTGCCAGCAGCTTGGATCGGGGGGCGGGAGATACGCAGTATTTT
TRBJ1-5,-,TRBV7-9,-,CASSLAEPGPRNDQPQHF,TGTGCCAGCAGCTTAGCAGAACCGGGACCTCGTAACGATCAGCCCCAGCATTTT
TRBJ2-5,TRBD2,TRBV24-1,-,CATSKTLTTSGSTQETQYF,TGTGCCACCAGTAAGACACTGACGACTAGCGGGAGTACCCAAGAGACCCAGTACTTC
TRBJ1-2,TRBD1,TRBV7-3,-,CASSLTGTDNYGYTF,TGTGCCAGCAGCTTAACCGGGACAGATAACTATGGCTACACCTTC
TRBJ2-5,-,TRBV29-1,few,CSAHSSSVETQYF,TGCAGCGCCCATTCGAGTAGCGTGGAGACCCAGTACTTC
TRBJ2-5,-,TRBV20-1,-,CSAREGSGSVQETQYF,TGCAGTGCTAGAGAGGGAAGCGGAAGCGTCCAAGAGACCCAGTACTTC
TRBJ2-7,-,TRBV24-1,-,CATSVRQGSGDEQYF,TGTGCCACCAGTGTGCGGCAGGGGAGTGGGGACGAGCAGTACTTC
TRBJ2-7,-,TRBV20-1,-,CSARGFRGRSEGEQYF,TGCAGTGCTAGAGGGTTTCGGGGCAGGTCTGAAGGCGAGCAGTACTTC
TRBJ2-7,TRBD1,TRBV3-1,few,CASSPTGQPYEQYF,TGTGCCAGCAGTCCCACGGGACAGCCCTACGAGCAGTACTTC
TRBJ2-1,-,TRBV12-5,-,CASGLSNGYNEQFF,TGTGCTAGTGGTTTGTCAAACGGGTACAATGAGCAGTTCTTC
TRBJ1-2,-,TRBV3-1,-,CASSQRANYGYTF,TGTGCCAGCAGCCAAAGGGCTAACTATGGCTACACCTTC
TRBJ2-2,-,TRBV7-6,-,CASSLDPASTGELFF,TGTGCCAGCAGCTTAGATCCGGCGAGCACCGGGGAGCTGTTTTTT
TRBJ2-1,-,TRBV12-3/TRBV12-4,few,CASSLETVAYNEQFF,TGTGCCAGCAGTCTAGAGACAGTTGCCTACAATGAGCAGTTCTTC
TRBJ1-2,-,TRBV5-1,-,CTSSLREGDGYTF,TGCACCAGCAGCCTCAGGGAAGGGGATGGCTACACCTTC
TRBJ2-7,TRBD1,TRBV20-1,-,CSARPTGAGYEQYF,TGCAGTGCTAGACCGACAGGGGCTGGTTACGAGCAGTACTTC
TRBJ2-1,-,TRBV7-9,-,CASSLVTNNEQFF,TGTGCCAGCAGCTTAGTGACTAACAATGAGCAGTTCTTC
TRBJ2-5,-,TRBV28,-,CASSFSRLGETQYF,TGTGCCAGCAGTTTCTCCCGTTTGGGAGAGACCCAGTACTTC
TRBJ1-2,-,TRBV4-1,few,CASSQEQGAFEYGYTF,TGCGCCAGCAGCCAAGAACAAGGTGCCTTTGAGTATGGCTACACCTTC
TRBJ1-1,-,TRBV12-5,-,CASGLGSAFF,TGTGCTAGTGGTTTGGGATCGGCTTTCTTT
TRBJ2-1,TRBD2,TRBV2,few,CASSEQTSGGYNEQFF,TGTGCCAGCAGTGAGCAGACTAGCGGGGGCTACAATGAGCAGTTCTTC
TRBJ2-5,TRBD1,TRBV4-2,-,CAGSPTQGAIWLEEETQYF,TGTGCCGGCAGCCCAACACAGGGGGCGATTTGGTTGGAAGAAGAGACCCAGTACTTC
TRBJ2-5,-,TRBV7-2,-,CAGSRLDMETQYF,TGTGCCGGCAGCCGTCTGGACATGGAGACCCAGTACTTC
TRBJ1-4,-,TRBV11-2,once,CASSLGSARANEKLFF,TGTGCCAGCAGCTTAGGATCTGCACGGGCTAATGAAAAACTGTTTTTT
TRBJ2-7,-,TRBV12-3/TRBV12-4,-,CASSPSVPPGYEQYF,TGTGCCAGCAGCCCAAGCGTGCCTCCCGGCTACGAGCAGTACTTC
TRBJ2-7,-,TRBV6-6,few,CASRGGGPYEQYF,TGTGCCAGCAGAGGGGGTGGTCCCTACGAGCAGTACTTC
TRBJ1-1,TRBD1,TRBV12-5,-,CASGLEVIQGKNTEAFF,TGTGCTAGTGGTTTGGAGGTAATACAGGGGAAGAACACTGAAGCTTTCTTT
TRBJ2-4,-,TRBV12-3/TRBV12-4,-,CASSPTENIQYF,TGTGCCAGCAGTCCGACAGAAAACATTCAGTACTTC
TRBJ2-1,-,TRBV20-1,few,CSASDYNEQFF,TGCAGTGCTAGCGACTACAATGAGCAGTTCTTC
TRBJ1-1,-,TRBV28,few,CASSSPSRAGGTEAFF,TGTGCCAGCAGCTCTCCATCCCGGGCAGGAGGCACTGAAGCTTTCTTT
TRBJ2-1,-,TRBV28,-,CASSFPGLPYNEQFF,TGTGCCAGCAGTTTTCCCGGGCTCCCTTACAATGAGCAGTTCTTC
TRBJ1-4,-,TRBV18,once,CASPPQSADEKLFF,TGTGCCAGCCCACCACAATCGGCGGATGAAAAACTGTTTTTT
TRBJ1-4,TRBD1,TRBV4-3,-,CASSQEQGGLGEKLFF,TGCGCCAGCAGCCAAGAACAGGGGGGACTTGGGGAAAAACTGTTTTTT
TRBJ2-4,TRBD1,TRBV5-1,-,CASSYGQGSNIQYF,TGCGCCAGCAGCTATGGACAGGGGTCGAACATTCAGTACTTC